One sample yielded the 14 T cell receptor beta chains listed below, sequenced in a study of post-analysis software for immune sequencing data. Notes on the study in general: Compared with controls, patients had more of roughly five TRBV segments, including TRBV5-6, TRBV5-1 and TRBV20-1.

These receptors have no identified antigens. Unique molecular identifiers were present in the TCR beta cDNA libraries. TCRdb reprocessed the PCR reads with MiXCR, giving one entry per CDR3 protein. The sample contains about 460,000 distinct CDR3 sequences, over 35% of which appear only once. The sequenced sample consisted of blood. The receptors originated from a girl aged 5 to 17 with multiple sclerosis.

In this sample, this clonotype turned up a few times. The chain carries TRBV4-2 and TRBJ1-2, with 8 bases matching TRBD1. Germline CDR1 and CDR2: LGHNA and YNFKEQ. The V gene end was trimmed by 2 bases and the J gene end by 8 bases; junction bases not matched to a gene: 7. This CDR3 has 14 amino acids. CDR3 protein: CASSQRGQVEGYTF. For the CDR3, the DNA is TGTGCCAGCAGCCAACGGGGACAGGTTGAAGGCTACACCTTC.

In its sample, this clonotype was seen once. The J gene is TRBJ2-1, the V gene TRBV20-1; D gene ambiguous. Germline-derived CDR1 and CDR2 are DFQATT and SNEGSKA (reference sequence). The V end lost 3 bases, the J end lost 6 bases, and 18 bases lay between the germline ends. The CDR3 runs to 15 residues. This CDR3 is CSASPPKKRPNEQFF. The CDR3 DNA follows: TGCAGTGCTAGCCCCCCGAAGAAAAGACCCAATGAGCAGTTCTTC.

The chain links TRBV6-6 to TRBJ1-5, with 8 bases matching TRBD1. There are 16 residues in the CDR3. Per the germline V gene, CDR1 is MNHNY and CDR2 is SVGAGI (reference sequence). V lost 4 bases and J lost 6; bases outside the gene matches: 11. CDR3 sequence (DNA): TGTGCCAGCAGTTCCTCCGGGACAGGTTTCCGTCAGCCCCAGCATTTT. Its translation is CASSSSGTGFRQPQHF.

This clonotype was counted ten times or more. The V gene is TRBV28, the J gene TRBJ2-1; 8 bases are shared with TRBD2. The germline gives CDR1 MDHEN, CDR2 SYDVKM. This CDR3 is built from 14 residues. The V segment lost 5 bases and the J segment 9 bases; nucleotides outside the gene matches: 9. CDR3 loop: CASSKGLGYSEQFF. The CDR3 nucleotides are TGTGCCAGCAGTAAGGGACTAGGTTATAGTGAGCAGTTCTTC. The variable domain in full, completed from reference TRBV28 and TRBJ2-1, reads DVKVTQSSRYLVKRTGEKVFLECVQDMDHENMFWYRQDPGLGLRLIYFSYDVKMKEKGDIPEGYSVSREKKERFSLILESASTNQTSMYLCASSKGLGYSEQFFGPGTRLTVL.

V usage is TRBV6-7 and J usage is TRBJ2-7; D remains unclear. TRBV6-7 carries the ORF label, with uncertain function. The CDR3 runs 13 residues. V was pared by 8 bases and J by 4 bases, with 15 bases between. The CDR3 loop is CASQIRIGYEQYF. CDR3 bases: TGTGCCAGCCAAATCAGGATCGGATACGAGCAGTACTTC.

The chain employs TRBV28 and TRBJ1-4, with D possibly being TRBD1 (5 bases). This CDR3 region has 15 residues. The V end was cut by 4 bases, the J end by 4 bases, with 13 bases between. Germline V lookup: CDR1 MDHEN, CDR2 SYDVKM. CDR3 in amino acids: CASSSRVLSNEKLFF. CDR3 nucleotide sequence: TGTGCCAGCAGTTCCAGGGTCCTCAGTAATGAAAAACTGTTTTTT.

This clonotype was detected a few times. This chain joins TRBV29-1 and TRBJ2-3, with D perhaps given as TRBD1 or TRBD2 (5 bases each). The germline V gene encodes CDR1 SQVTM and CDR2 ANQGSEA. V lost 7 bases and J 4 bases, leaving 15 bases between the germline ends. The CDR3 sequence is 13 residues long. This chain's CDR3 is CSARTRDPDTQYF. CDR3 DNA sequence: TGCAGCGCTCGAACACGGGACCCAGATACGCAGTATTTT.

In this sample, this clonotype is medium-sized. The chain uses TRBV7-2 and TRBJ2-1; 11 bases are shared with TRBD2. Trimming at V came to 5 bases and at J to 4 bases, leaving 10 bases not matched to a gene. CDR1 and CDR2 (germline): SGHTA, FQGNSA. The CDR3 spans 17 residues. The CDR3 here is CASSPDRGTSGYNEQFF. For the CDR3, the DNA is TGTGCCAGCAGCCCAGACAGGGGGACTAGCGGTTACAATGAGCAGTTCTTC.

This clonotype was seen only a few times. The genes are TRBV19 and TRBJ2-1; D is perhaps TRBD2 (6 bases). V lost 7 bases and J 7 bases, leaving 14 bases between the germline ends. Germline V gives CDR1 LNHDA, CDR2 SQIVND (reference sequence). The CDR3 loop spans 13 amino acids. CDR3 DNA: TGTGCCAGTAAGCCCCACCGGGGGAATGAGCAGTTCTTC. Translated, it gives CASKPHRGNEQFF.

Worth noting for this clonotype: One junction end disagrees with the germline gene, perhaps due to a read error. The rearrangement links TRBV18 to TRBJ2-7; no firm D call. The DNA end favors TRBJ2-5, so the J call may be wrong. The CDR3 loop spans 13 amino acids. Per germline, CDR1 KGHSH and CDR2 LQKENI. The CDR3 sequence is CAGSPPGPETQYF. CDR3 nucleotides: TGTGCCGGCTCACCTCCCGGGCCAGAGACCCAGTACTTC.

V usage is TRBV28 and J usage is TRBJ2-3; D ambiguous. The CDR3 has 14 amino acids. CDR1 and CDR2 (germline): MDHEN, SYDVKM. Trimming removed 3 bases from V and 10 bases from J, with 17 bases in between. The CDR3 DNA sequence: TGTGCCAGCAGTTTGTCGATTAAAGTCGAGGCGCAGTATTTT. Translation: CASSLSIKVEAQYF.

The CDR3 DNA reads as TGTGCCAGCAGTTACGGCAAAAAGGTGAACACTGAAGCTTTCTTT. It is translated as CASSYGKKVNTEAFF. The chain links TRBV6-5 to TRBJ1-1; D is ambiguous. The CDR3 is 15 residues long. Germline-derived CDR1 and CDR2 are MNHEY and SVGAGI. The ends were cut back, 2 bases at V and 0 bases at J, with 10 bases in the middle.

CDR3 region: CSANPPLVDHNEQFF. In DNA form, the CDR3 reads TGCAGTGCCAACCCCCCACTAGTCGACCACAATGAGCAGTTCTTC. This sequence joins TRBV20-1 and TRBJ2-1; TRBD2 might be the D (5 bases). Trimming left V 6 bases short and J 5 bases short, with 20 bases between. This CDR3 is 15 amino acids long. Germline V CDR1 and CDR2: DFQATT, SNEGSKA (reference sequence).

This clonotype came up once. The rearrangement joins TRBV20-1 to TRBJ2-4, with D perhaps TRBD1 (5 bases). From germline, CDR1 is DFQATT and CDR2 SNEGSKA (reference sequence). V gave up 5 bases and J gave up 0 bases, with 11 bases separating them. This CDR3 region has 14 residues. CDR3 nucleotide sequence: TGCAGTGCTGGACCGACAGTAGCCAAAAACATTCAGTACTTC. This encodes CSAGPTVAKNIQYF.